Listed below are T cell receptor beta chains from one sample, sequenced in a study of identical twins. MiXCR, run by TCRdb on the 5' RACE reads, gives a single entry per CDR3 protein. In the table there are around 500,000 distinct CDR3 sequences, more than 13% of which are singletons. Separately, the same data were catalogued under a study of yellow fever vaccine responses in identical twins.

The sequencing sample was made of CD4+ T cells sorted from blood. Receptors were obtained from a woman between 18 and 29 years old in good health. The CDR3 runs from the conserved cysteine through the conserved F or W. The D gene is left open where the match is weak. Only part of the rows carry a size: once, few, many, or a class if the clone is expanded.

size: many
V: TRBV6-2/TRBV6-3
D: -
J: TRBJ2-2
CDR3: CASKVRGLKNTGELFF
DNA: TGTGCCAGCAAAGTAAGGGGACTCAAGAACACCGGGGAGCTGTTTTTT

size: -
V: TRBV2
D: -
J: TRBJ2-3
CDR3: CASRGNNRVVSDTQYF
DNA: TGTGCCAGCAGAGGGAACAACAGGGTTGTTTCAGATACGCAGTATTTT

size: -
V: TRBV12-3/TRBV12-4
D: TRBD1
J: TRBJ2-1
CDR3: CASSRGTGSSYNEQFF
DNA: TGTGCCAGCAGCCGAGGGACAGGCAGCTCCTACAATGAGCAGTTCTTC

size: -
V: TRBV11-2
D: -
J: TRBJ1-2
CDR3: CASSFPTRLLLSDYGYTF
DNA: TGTGCCAGCAGCTTCCCGACACGCCTTCTCCTTAGCGACTATGGCTACACCTTC

size: -
V: TRBV14
D: -
J: TRBJ2-1
CDR3: CASSLERAKYNEQFF
DNA: TGTGCCAGCAGCCTCGAGCGGGCGAAATACAATGAGCAGTTCTTC

size: -
V: TRBV20-1
D: TRBD1
J: TRBJ1-2
CDR3: CSASRLGGQFNYGYTF
DNA: TGCAGTGCTAGCCGTCTGGGGGGACAGTTTAACTATGGCTACACCTTC

size: few
V: TRBV20-1
D: -
J: TRBJ2-5
CDR3: CSARDSEIRETQYF
DNA: TGCAGTGCTAGAGATTCGGAAATTCGGGAGACCCAGTACTTC

size: few
V: TRBV2
D: -
J: TRBJ2-3
CDR3: CAGRADTQYF
DNA: TGTGCCGGGCGGGCAGATACGCAGTATTTT

size: -
V: TRBV30
D: -
J: TRBJ1-3
CDR3: CAWSGNQRTGNTIYF
DNA: TGTGCCTGGAGTGGCAACCAGAGAACTGGAAACACCATATATTTT

size: -
V: TRBV11-1
D: TRBD1
J: TRBJ2-5
CDR3: CASSLTGWASQETQYF
DNA: TGTGCCAGCAGCCTGACAGGGTGGGCTTCCCAAGAGACCCAGTACTTC

size: many
V: TRBV6-5
D: -
J: TRBJ2-7
CDR3: CASRGGYEQYF
DNA: TGTGCCAGCCGCGGAGGCTACGAGCAGTACTTC

size: -
V: TRBV19
D: TRBD2
J: TRBJ2-3
CDR3: CASSITASGNGDTQYF
DNA: TGTGCCAGTAGTATAACGGCTAGCGGGAATGGAGATACGCAGTATTTT

size: -
V: TRBV15
D: -
J: TRBJ2-3
CDR3: CATSTGPTDTQYF
DNA: TGTGCCACCAGCACCGGACCGACAGATACGCAGTATTTT

size: few
V: TRBV11-1
D: -
J: TRBJ2-1
CDR3: CASSLVGRAQGSYNEQFF
DNA: TGTGCCAGCAGCTTAGTGGGTAGGGCCCAGGGGAGCTACAATGAGCAGTTCTTC

size: few
V: TRBV12-3/TRBV12-4
D: TRBD1
J: TRBJ2-7
CDR3: CASSPYRGSYSYEQYF
DNA: TGTGCCAGCAGTCCATACAGGGGGTCCTACTCCTACGAGCAGTACTTC

size: -
V: TRBV20-1
D: -
J: TRBJ2-7
CDR3: CSARDSQRHYEQYF
DNA: TGCAGTGCTAGAGATTCACAGAGACACTACGAGCAGTACTTC

size: -
V: TRBV12-3/TRBV12-4
D: -
J: TRBJ2-3
CDR3: CASRAMGEALTDTQYF
DNA: TGTGCCAGCAGGGCTATGGGTGAAGCACTAACAGATACGCAGTATTTT

size: -
V: TRBV7-9
D: -
J: TRBJ2-1
CDR3: CASSPPGALYNEQFF
DNA: TGTGCCAGCAGTCCCCCGGGGGCCTTGTACAATGAGCAGTTCTTC

size: many
V: TRBV12-3/TRBV12-4
D: TRBD2
J: TRBJ2-1
CDR3: CASSLESGGAYEQFF
DNA: TGTGCCAGCAGTTTGGAAAGCGGGGGGGCCTATGAGCAGTTCTTC

size: many
V: TRBV20-1
D: TRBD1
J: TRBJ1-5
CDR3: CSAKTLGQYNQPQHF
DNA: TGCAGTGCTAAAACCCTGGGACAGTACAATCAGCCCCAGCATTTT

size: few
V: TRBV29-1
D: -
J: TRBJ2-3
CDR3: CSVAVVVSTDTQYF
DNA: TGCAGCGTTGCAGTCGTGGTTAGCACAGATACGCAGTATTTT

size: few
V: TRBV12-3/TRBV12-4
D: TRBD2
J: TRBJ2-3
CDR3: CASSRPGGFSDTQYF
DNA: TGTGCCAGCTCCCGTCCGGGGGGGTTCTCAGATACGCAGTATTTT

size: many
V: TRBV29-1
D: -
J: TRBJ2-7
CDR3: CSVVSGTYEQYF
DNA: TGCAGCGTTGTGAGTGGAACCTACGAGCAGTACTTC

size: -
V: TRBV9
D: TRBD2
J: TRBJ2-1
CDR3: CASSVGSGKNSEQFF
DNA: TGTGCCAGCAGCGTAGGTAGCGGGAAGAATAGTGAGCAGTTCTTC

size: -
V: TRBV24-1
D: TRBD2
J: TRBJ2-3
CDR3: CATSDPTSGGASDTQYF
DNA: TGTGCCACCAGTGACCCTACTAGCGGGGGGGCATCAGATACGCAGTATTTT

size: few
V: TRBV2
D: -
J: TRBJ2-7
CDR3: CASRAEGTGSYEQYF
DNA: TGTGCCAGCAGGGCGGAGGGCACAGGCTCCTACGAGCAGTACTTC

size: few
V: TRBV2
D: -
J: TRBJ2-3
CDR3: CASSEARMGRTATDTQYF
DNA: TGTGCCAGCAGTGAAGCGAGGATGGGGAGGACAGCCACAGATACGCAGTATTTT

size: -
V: TRBV4-1
D: -
J: TRBJ2-7
CDR3: CAPEGEQYF
DNA: TGCGCCCCTGAAGGCGAGCAGTACTTC

size: -
V: TRBV25-1
D: TRBD1
J: TRBJ2-5
CDR3: CASSEGQGLGEETQYF
DNA: TGTGCCAGCAGTGAGGGACAGGGGCTGGGGGAAGAGACCCAGTACTTC

size: -
V: TRBV27
D: TRBD2
J: TRBJ2-7
CDR3: CASSLTSGGILSYEQYF
DNA: TGTGCCAGCAGTTTGACTAGCGGGGGGATCCTATCCTACGAGCAGTACTTC

size: few
V: TRBV20-1
D: -
J: TRBJ2-5
CDR3: CSANPSTRRVQETQYF
DNA: TGCAGTGCCAATCCCAGCACCCGGAGGGTCCAAGAGACCCAGTACTTC

size: -
V: TRBV27
D: TRBD1
J: TRBJ2-2
CDR3: CASRKWDSYTGELFF
DNA: TGTGCCAGCAGGAAATGGGACAGTTACACCGGGGAGCTGTTTTTT

size: -
V: TRBV4-1
D: -
J: TRBJ2-1
CDR3: CASSQADMGFGGDNEQFF
DNA: TGCGCCAGCAGCCAGGCCGATATGGGATTTGGAGGCGACAATGAGCAGTTCTTC

size: -
V: TRBV20-1
D: -
J: TRBJ1-5
CDR3: CSASSVGSSNQPQHF
DNA: TGCAGTGCTAGTTCTGTGGGATCGAGCAATCAGCCCCAGCATTTT

size: few
V: TRBV6-5
D: -
J: TRBJ1-4
CDR3: CASSYLPGISNEKLFF
DNA: TGTGCCAGCAGTTACCTTCCAGGGATCTCTAATGAAAAACTGTTTTTT

size: few
V: TRBV4-1
D: -
J: TRBJ2-7
CDR3: CASSQDIGGSRWEQYF
DNA: TGCGCCAGCAGCCAAGATATTGGCGGGTCCCGCTGGGAGCAGTACTTC

size: -
V: TRBV3-1
D: -
J: TRBJ2-1
CDR3: CASSQDSTAHNEQFF
DNA: TGTGCCAGCAGCCAAGATTCGACAGCACACAATGAGCAGTTCTTC

size: few
V: TRBV7-2
D: -
J: TRBJ1-4
CDR3: CASSLRLTNEKLFF
DNA: TGTGCCAGCAGCCTCAGGTTAACTAATGAAAAACTGTTTTTT